This T cell receptor (beta chain) was obtained from a study of T cell clonotyping in hematopoietic cell transplantation. V lost 2 bases to trimming and J lost 0 bases, with 8 bases between them. Germline CDR1 is LNHDA and CDR2 is SQIVND (reference sequence). The CDR3 runs 16 residues. The data were produced by immunoSEQ multiplex PCR, yet TCRdb's version contains in-frame clones alone and is incomplete. The table lists 25,000 to 30,000 clones, roughly 84% of them singletons. Notes on this clone: Its antigen is currently unknown.

Time point here: recipient sample about 28 days before transplant, after cytoreduction. Recipients were bled about 28 days pretransplant and at posttransplant days 30, 100, 180. General study findings and limits: Few recipient clonotypes overlapped donors; over 97% were de novo at given depth.

The chain combines TRBV19 with TRBJ1-6; D remains unclear. The specimen comprised peripheral blood mononuclear cells, sampled before stem cell transplant. The receptor's source is a man aged 40-55 years with acute myeloid leukemia. Some clones in this sample may be carry-over from other donors' samples. The CDR3 DNA sequence: TGTGCCAGTAGTATATTGGGGAGCTCCTATAATTCACCCCTCCACTTT. Encoded protein: CASSILGSSYNSPLHF.